This T cell receptor beta chain was identified in a study of human T cells and chemical hapten exposure. Whole-study findings and limits: The formation of large CDR3 similarity clusters by expanded TCRs significantly exceeded that of controls.

MiXCR, run by TCRdb on the RACE reads, gives a single entry per CDR3 protein. The sample yields tens of thousands of distinct CDR3 sequences, about 6.6% seen once. Time point meaning: patch test 2, 6 weeks after DPC sensitization. Treatment defined: therapeutic diphenylcyclopropenone sensitization with weekly scalp DPC. In this sample, this clonotype turned up many times. Its antigen remains unidentified. The material was whole blood, obtained in connection with sensitization to the hapten diphenylcyclopropenone (DPC). The TCR originated in a woman in her twenties or thirties with alopecia areata. Some clones in this sample may be carry-over from other donors' samples.

DNA of the CDR3: TGCAGTGCTACCTCCGAGGCCGGGAGGGCTTTCTTT. Protein product: CSATSEAGRAFF. The chain carries TRBV20-1 and TRBJ1-1, with no clear D. This CDR3 is 12 amino acids long. The germline V gene encodes CDR1 DFQATT and CDR2 SNEGSKA (reference sequence). V gave up 4 bases and J gave up 11 bases, with 17 bases separating them.